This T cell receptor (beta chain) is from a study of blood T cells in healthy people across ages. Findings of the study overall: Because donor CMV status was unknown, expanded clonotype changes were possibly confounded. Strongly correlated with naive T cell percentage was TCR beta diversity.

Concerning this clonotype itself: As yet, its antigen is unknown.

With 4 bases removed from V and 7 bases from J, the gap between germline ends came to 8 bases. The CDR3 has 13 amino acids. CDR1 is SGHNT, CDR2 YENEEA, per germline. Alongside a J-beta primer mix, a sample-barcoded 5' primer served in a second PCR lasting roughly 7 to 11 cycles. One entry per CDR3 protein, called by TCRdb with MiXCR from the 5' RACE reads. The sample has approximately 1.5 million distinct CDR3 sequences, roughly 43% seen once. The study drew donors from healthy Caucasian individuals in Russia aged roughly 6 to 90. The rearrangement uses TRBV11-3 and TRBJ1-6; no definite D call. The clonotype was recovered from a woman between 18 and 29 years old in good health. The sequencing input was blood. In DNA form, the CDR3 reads TGTGCCAGCAGCTCCAGGTCCAATTCACCCCTCCACTTT. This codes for CASSSRSNSPLHF.